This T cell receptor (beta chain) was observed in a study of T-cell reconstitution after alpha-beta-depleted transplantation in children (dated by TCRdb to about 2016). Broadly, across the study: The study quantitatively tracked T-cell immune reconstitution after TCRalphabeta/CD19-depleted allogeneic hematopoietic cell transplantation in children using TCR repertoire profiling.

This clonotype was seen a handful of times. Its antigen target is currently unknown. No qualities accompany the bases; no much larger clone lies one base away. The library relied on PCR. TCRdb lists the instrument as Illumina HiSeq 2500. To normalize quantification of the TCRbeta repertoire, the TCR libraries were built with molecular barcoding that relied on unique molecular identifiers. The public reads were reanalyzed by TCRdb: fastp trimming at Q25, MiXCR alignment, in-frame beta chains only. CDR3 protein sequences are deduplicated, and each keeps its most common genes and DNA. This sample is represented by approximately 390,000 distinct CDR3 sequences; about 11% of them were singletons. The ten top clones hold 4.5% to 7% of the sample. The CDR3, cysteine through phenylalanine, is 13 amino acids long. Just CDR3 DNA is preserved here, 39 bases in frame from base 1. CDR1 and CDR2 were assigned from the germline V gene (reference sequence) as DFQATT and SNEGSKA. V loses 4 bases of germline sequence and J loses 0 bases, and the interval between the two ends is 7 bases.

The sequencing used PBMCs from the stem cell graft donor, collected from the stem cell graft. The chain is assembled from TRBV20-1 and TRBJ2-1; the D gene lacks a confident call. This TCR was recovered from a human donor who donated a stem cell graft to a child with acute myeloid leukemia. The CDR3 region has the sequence CSAIRFSYNEQFF. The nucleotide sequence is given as TGCAGTGCTATTCGCTTCTCCTACAATGAGCAGTTCTTC.